Listed here are 12 T cell receptor beta chains from one sample, sequenced in a study of blood T cell repertoires in COVID-19. Profiling relied on immunoSEQ multiplex PCR, and the TCRdb table lists in-frame clones only, not all of them. The profile shows 300,000 to 350,000 clones, 90% of them singletons. The sample comprised PBMCs or T cells enriched from blood (not recorded which). These receptors all stem from a woman under 30 with acute COVID-19.

This rearrangement joins TRBV28 to TRBJ2-7; D not certain. Between the trimmed V and J ends, which lost 8 bases and 2 bases, there was a span of 16 bases. Germline CDR1 reads MDHEN; CDR2 reads SYDVKM. This CDR3 region has 14 residues. The CDR3 protein is CASEDSAQTYEQYF. CDR3 in DNA: TGTGCCAGCGAAGATTCAGCACAGACCTACGAGCAGTACTTC.

The chain links TRBV7-8 to TRBJ1-5; D is possibly TRBD1 (6 bases). Germline V gives CDR1 SGHVS, CDR2 FQNEAQ. The CDR3 loop spans 15 amino acids. The ends were cut back, 6 bases at V and 2 bases at J, with 14 bases in the middle. CDR3 amino acids: CASRGGQERNQPQHF. CDR3 in DNA: TGTGCCAGCAGGGGGGGGCAGGAACGCAATCAGCCCCAGCATTTT.

The gene calls are TRBV5-1 and TRBJ1-2; D is possibly TRBD1 (5 bases). The CDR3 length is 15 residues. In germline, CDR1 is SGHRS, CDR2 YFSETQ. V gave up 6 bases and J gave up 8 bases, with 23 bases separating them. The CDR3 reads CASTLDSTAQRGYTF. The DNA of the CDR3 is TGCGCCAGCACCTTAGATTCGACAGCCCAAAGGGGCTACACCTTC. Drawing the rest from reference TRBV5-1 and TRBJ1-2, the complete variable domain is KAGVTQTPRYLIKTRGQQVTLSCSPISGHRSVSWYQQTPGQGLQFLFEYFSETQRNKGNFPGRFSGRQFSNSRSEMNVSTLELGDSALYLCASTLDSTAQRGYTFGSGTRLTVV.

This rearrangement joins TRBV7-2 to TRBJ2-5, with D possibly TRBD2 on 5 matching bases. This CDR3 has 13 amino acids. Per the germline V gene, CDR1 is SGHTA and CDR2 is FQGNSA. V gave up 4 bases and J gave up 2 bases, with 8 bases separating them. CDR3 in amino acids: CASSSREQETQYF. The CDR3 DNA reads as TGTGCCAGCAGCTCCCGGGAACAAGAGACCCAGTACTTC.

Here the CDR3 DNA reads TGTGCCAGCTCTCCGGGCGGGAGGGGATACGAGCAGTACTTC. Protein product: CASSPGGRGYEQYF. The chain joins TRBV11-2 to TRBJ2-7; 9 bases line up with TRBD2. The CDR3 spans 14 residues. The germline V gene encodes CDR1 SGHAT and CDR2 FQNNGV. Trimming took 8 bases from V and 4 from J; bases not matched to a gene: 9.

V and J are TRBV28 and TRBJ1-2, with TRBD1 identical over 9 bases. Unmatched junction bases numbered 11, after V lost 5 bases and J lost 7 bases. CDR3 length: 15 residues. Germline assignment: CDR1 MDHEN and CDR2 SYDVKM. As DNA, the CDR3 is TGTGCCAGCAGTGGGGTACAGGGGGCCGGGCGTGGCTACACCTTC. Its protein product is CASSGVQGAGRGYTF.

The J gene is TRBJ1-3, the V gene TRBV2, with 7 bases that match TRBD1. V shed 5 bases, J shed 4 bases, and the junction held 8 bases outside the gene matches. In germline, CDR1 is SNHLY, CDR2 FYNNEI. The CDR3 length is 15 residues. The CDR3 DNA reads as TGTGCCAGCAGTCCTGATGGACAGGCCGGAAACACCATATATTTT. Protein sequence: CASSPDGQAGNTIYF.

This clone was detected once. The CDR3 here is CASMGEIGLAVTLNTGELFF. The CDR3 DNA follows: TGTGCCAGTATGGGAGAAATAGGGCTAGCGGTTACCCTGAACACCGGGGAGCTGTTTTTT. The chain recombines TRBV19 with TRBJ2-2; 7 bases map to TRBD2. V trimming: 7 bases; J trimming: 1 base; junction bases outside the gene matches: 21. This CDR3 region has 20 residues. Germline CDR1 reads LNHDA; CDR2 reads SQIVND (reference sequence). The full variable domain, its missing parts supplied by reference TRBV19 and TRBJ2-2, is DGGITQSPKYLFRKEGQNVTLSCEQNLNHDAMYWYRQDPGQGLRLIYYSQIVNDFQKGDIAEGYSVSREKKESFPLTVTSAQKNPTAFYLCASMGEIGLAVTLNTGELFFGEGSRLTVL.

In nucleotides, the CDR3 is TGTGCCAGCAGCCCCTCCTCACTAGCGGGAGGGCCAGATACGCAGTATTTT. Encoded protein: CASSPSSLAGGPDTQYF. The genes are TRBV11-3 and TRBJ2-3; 13 bases are shared with TRBD2. From germline, CDR1 is SGHNT and CDR2 YENEEA. Trimming took 5 bases from V and 4 from J; bases not matched to a gene: 9. This CDR3 has 17 amino acids.

About this clone itself: The germline gene is not matched at one end of the junction; a read error may be the cause. The chain combines TRBV28 with TRBJ2-7, with TRBD1 identical over 7 bases. Per the germline V gene, CDR1 is MDHEN and CDR2 is SYDVKM. The CDR3 length is 12 residues. The CDR3, as DNA: TGTGCCAGCAGCCCTCCGACAGGGAAAGCGGACTTC. Encoded protein: CASSPPTGKADF.

The gene calls are TRBV6-6 and TRBJ2-1; perhaps TRBD1 as D (5 bases). CDR1 and CDR2 (germline): MNHNY, SVGAGI (reference sequence). V lost 6 bases, J lost 5 bases, and 8 bases lay in between. The CDR3 runs to 12 residues. The CDR3 DNA reads as TGTGCCAGCAGCTTACAGGACAATGAGCAGTTCTTC. This translates into CASSLQDNEQFF.

The chain recombines TRBV19 with TRBJ1-2; tentative D call: TRBD1 (6 bases). With 5 bases removed from V and 6 bases from J, the gap between germline ends came to 22 bases. CDR1 LNHDA and CDR2 SQIVND come from the germline V gene (reference sequence). This CDR3 has 16 residues. CDR3 loop: CASSVFRGGGADGYTF. DNA for the CDR3: TGTGCCAGTAGTGTCTTCCGCGGGGGGGGCGCCGATGGCTACACCTTC.